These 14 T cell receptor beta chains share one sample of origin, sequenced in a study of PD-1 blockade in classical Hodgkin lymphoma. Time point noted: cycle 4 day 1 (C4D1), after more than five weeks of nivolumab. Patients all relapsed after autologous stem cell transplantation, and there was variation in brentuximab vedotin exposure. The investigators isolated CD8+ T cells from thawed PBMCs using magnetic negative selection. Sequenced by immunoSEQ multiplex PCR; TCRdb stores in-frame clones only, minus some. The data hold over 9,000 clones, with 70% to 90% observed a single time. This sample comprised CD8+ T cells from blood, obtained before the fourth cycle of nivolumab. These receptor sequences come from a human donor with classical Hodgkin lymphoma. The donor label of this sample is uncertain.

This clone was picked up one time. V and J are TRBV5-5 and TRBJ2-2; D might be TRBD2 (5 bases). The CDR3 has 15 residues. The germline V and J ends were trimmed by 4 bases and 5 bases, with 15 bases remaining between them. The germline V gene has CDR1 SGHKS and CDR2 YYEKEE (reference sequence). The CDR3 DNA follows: TGTGCCAGCAGCCTTGGGCCGTGGGAGACCGGGGAGCTGTTTTTT. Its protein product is CASSLGPWETGELFF.

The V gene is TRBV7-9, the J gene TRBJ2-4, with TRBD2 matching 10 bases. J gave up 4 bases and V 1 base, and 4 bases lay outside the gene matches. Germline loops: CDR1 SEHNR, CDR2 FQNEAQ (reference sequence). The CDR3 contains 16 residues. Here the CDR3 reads CASSLGGLADKNIQYF. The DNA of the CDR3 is TGTGCCAGCAGCTTAGGTGGACTAGCGGATAAAAACATTCAGTACTTC. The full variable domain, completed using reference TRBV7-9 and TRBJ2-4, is DTGVSQNPRHKITKRGQNVTFRCDPISEHNRLYWYRQTLGQGPEFLTYFQNEAQLEKSRLLSDRFSAERPKGSFSTLEIQRTEQGDSAMYLCASSLGGLADKNIQYFGAGTRLSVL.

This CDR3 reads CASSRGDHYEQYF. DNA for the CDR3: TGTGCCAGCAGCAGAGGGGATCACTACGAGCAGTACTTC. J is TRBJ2-7 and V is TRBV7-9; perhaps D is TRBD1 or TRBD2 (5 bases each). Between the trimmed V and J ends, which lost 5 bases and 3 bases, there was a span of 11 bases. Germline V gene lookup returns CDR1 SEHNR and CDR2 FQNEAQ (reference sequence). The CDR3 totals 13 residues.

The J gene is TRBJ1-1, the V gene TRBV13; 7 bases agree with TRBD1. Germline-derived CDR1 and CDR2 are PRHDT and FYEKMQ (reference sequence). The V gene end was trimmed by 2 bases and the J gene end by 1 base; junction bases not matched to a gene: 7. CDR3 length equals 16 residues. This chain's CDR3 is CASSLLTGARNTEAFF. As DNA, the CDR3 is TGTGCCAGCAGCTTACTAACAGGGGCCAGGAACACTGAAGCTTTCTTT. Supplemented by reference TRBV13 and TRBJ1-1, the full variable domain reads AAGVIQSPRHLIKEKRETATLKCYPIPRHDTVYWYQQGPGQDPQFLISFYEKMQSDKGSIPDRFSAQQFSDYHSELNMSSLELGDSALYFCASSLLTGARNTEAFFGQGTRLTVV.

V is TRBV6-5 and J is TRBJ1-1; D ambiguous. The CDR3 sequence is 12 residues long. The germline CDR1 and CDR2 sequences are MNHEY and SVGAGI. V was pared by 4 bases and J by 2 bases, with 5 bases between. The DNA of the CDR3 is TGTGCCAGCAGTTTCAAAAACACTGAAGCTTTCTTT. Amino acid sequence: CASSFKNTEAFF.

The CDR3 loop reads CATSRDSGPPPRETQYF. CDR3 sequence (DNA): TGTGCCACCAGCAGAGATTCAGGGCCCCCGCCTAGGGAGACCCAGTACTTC. J is TRBJ2-5 and V is TRBV15, with a weak D call TRBD1 (5 bases). CDR1 is LNHNV and CDR2 is YYDKDF in the germline V gene (reference sequence). The V and J ends lost 0 bases and 5 bases respectively, with 19 bases between them. This CDR3 is 17 amino acids long.

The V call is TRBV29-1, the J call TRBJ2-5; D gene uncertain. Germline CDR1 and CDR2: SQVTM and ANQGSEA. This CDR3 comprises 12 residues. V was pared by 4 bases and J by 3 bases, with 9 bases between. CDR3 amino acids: CSVVWWEETQYF. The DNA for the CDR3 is TGCAGCGTTGTATGGTGGGAAGAGACCCAGTACTTC.

This CDR3 is CASSQRLAGRDSYEQYF. The CDR3 DNA sequence: TGTGCCAGCAGCCAGCGACTAGCGGGACGGGACTCCTACGAGCAGTACTTC. The V and J genes are TRBV7-8 and TRBJ2-7; TRBD2 matches at 11 bases. The CDR3 runs 17 residues. Germline loops: CDR1 SGHVS, CDR2 FQNEAQ. After removal of 5 bases from V and 0 bases from J, the junction contained 9 bases not matched to a gene.

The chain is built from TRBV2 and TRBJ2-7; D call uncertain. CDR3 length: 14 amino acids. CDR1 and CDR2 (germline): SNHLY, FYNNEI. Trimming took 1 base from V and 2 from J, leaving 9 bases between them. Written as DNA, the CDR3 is TGTGCCAGCAGTGAAGGGCCTTTCCCCTACGAGCAGTACTTC. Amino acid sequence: CASSEGPFPYEQYF.

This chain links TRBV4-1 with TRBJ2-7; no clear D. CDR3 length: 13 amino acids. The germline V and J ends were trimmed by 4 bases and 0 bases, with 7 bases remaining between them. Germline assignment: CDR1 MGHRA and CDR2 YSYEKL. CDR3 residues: CASSPRSSYEQYF. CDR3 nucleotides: TGCGCCAGCAGCCCGCGGAGCTCCTACGAGCAGTACTTC.

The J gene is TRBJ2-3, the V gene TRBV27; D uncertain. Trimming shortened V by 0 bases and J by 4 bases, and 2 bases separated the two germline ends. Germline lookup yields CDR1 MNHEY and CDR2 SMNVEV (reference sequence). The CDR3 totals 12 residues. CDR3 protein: CASSLSPDTQYF. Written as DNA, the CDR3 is TGTGCCAGCAGTTTATCGCCAGATACGCAGTATTTT.

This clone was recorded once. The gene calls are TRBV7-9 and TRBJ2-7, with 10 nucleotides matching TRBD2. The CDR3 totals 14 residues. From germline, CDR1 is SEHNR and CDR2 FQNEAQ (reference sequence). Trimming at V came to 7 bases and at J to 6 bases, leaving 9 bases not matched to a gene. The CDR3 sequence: CASNGLAGVVEQYF. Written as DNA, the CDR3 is TGTGCCAGCAATGGCCTAGCGGGAGTGGTCGAGCAGTACTTC.

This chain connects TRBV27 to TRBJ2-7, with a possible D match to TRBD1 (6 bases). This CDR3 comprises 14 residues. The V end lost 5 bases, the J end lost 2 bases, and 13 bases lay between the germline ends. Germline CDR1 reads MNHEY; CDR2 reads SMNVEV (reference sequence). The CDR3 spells CASSPQGSTYEQYF. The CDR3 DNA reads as TGTGCCAGCAGTCCTCAGGGGTCCACCTACGAGCAGTACTTC.

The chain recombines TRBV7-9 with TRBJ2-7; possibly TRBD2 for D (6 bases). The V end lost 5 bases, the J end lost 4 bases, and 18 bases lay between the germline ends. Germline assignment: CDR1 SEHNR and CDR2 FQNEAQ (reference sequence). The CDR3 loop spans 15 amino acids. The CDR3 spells CASSPGGGPVYEQYF. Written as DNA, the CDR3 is TGTGCCAGCAGCCCCGGGGGTGGACCTGTATACGAGCAGTACTTC.